The 2 T cell receptor beta chains below all came from one sample that was sequenced in a study of PD-1 blockade in mismatch repair-deficient tumors. Using immunoSEQ multiplex PCR, the repertoire was profiled, and TCRdb retains in-frame clones only, with some absent. The table shows about 84,000 clones, with over 70% occurring only once. The sequences come from peripheral blood, collected 12 weeks after starting pembrolizumab. The source is an adult with mismatch repair-deficient cancer.

The chain combines TRBV4-3 with TRBJ2-3, with D tentatively TRBD1 (5 bases). Germline CDR1 and CDR2: LGHNA and YSLEER. Between the trimmed V and J ends, which lost 1 base and 6 bases, there was a span of 14 bases. CDR3 length: 15 residues. The CDR3 loop is CASSQGYRSPDTQYF. The CDR3 coding sequence is TGCGCCAGCAGCCAAGGATACAGGTCCCCGGATACGCAGTATTTT.

At least ten counts were recorded for this clone. This sequence joins TRBV19 and TRBJ2-7; tentatively, D is TRBD1 (6 bases). The germline V gene has CDR1 LNHDA and CDR2 SQIVND (reference sequence). V lost 5 bases to trimming and J lost 1 base, with 12 bases between them. The CDR3 covers 14 residues. The CDR3, as DNA: TGTGCCAGTAGTTCCCAGACAGGATCCTACGAGCAGTACTTC. This gives the protein CASSSQTGSYEQYF. Full variable domain (remainder filled in from reference TRBV19 and TRBJ2-7): DGGITQSPKYLFRKEGQNVTLSCEQNLNHDAMYWYRQDPGQGLRLIYYSQIVNDFQKGDIAEGYSVSREKKESFPLTVTSAQKNPTAFYLCASSSQTGSYEQYFGPGTRLTVT.